Below are 4 T cell receptor beta chains sequenced from a single sample in a study of cytomegalovirus exposure and HLA in healthy donors. A multiplex PCR was run with 60 Vbeta primers and 13 Jbeta primers. Profiled with immunoSEQ multiplex PCR; TCRdb holds only in-frame clones, not every one. The data contain some 160,000 clones, roughly 79% of them singletons. The sequencing sample was made of PBMCs. Source of these receptors: a woman in her twenties or thirties in good health and CMV-seronegative.

V usage is TRBV14 and J usage is TRBJ1-5, with 7 bases that match TRBD1. There are 16 residues in the CDR3. V dropped 2 bases and J dropped 2; count of bases not matched to a gene: 6. Germline CDR1 SGHDN, CDR2 FVKESK. CDR3 coding DNA: TGTGCCAGCAGCCAACCCATGGGACAGTGCAATCAGCCCCAGCATTTT. Translating gives CASSQPMGQCNQPQHF.

This sequence joins TRBV9 and TRBJ2-5, with 11 bases matching TRBD2. CDR3 length equals 17 residues. Losses at the gene ends were 0 bases for V and 3 bases for J; bases not matched to a gene: 7. CDR1 is SGDLS and CDR2 is YYNGEE in the germline V gene. CDR3 sequence reads: CASSVDASGGIKETQYF. As DNA, the CDR3 is TGTGCCAGCAGCGTAGATGCTAGCGGGGGGATAAAAGAGACCCAGTACTTC.

In DNA, the CDR3 is TGTGCCAGCAGCTTGGCCTCGACAGGGGGCGCAGGGAACACCATATATTTT. Encoded protein: CASSLASTGGAGNTIYF. The chain is built from TRBV7-2 and TRBJ1-3, with 10 bases aligning to TRBD1. This CDR3 is built from 17 residues. Germline lookup yields CDR1 SGHTA and CDR2 FQGNSA. J gave up 7 bases and V 3 bases, and 12 bases lay outside the gene matches.

V gene TRBV7-8 combines with J gene TRBJ2-2; 9 nucleotides agree with TRBD2. J lost 7 bases, V lost 2 bases, and 11 bases had no gene match. Germline lookup yields CDR1 SGHVS and CDR2 FQNEAQ. This CDR3 comprises 17 residues. CDR3 amino acids: CASSLRAAGGHDGELFF. The CDR3 nucleotides read TGTGCCAGCAGCTTAAGGGCGGCGGGGGGGCATGACGGGGAGCTGTTTTTT.